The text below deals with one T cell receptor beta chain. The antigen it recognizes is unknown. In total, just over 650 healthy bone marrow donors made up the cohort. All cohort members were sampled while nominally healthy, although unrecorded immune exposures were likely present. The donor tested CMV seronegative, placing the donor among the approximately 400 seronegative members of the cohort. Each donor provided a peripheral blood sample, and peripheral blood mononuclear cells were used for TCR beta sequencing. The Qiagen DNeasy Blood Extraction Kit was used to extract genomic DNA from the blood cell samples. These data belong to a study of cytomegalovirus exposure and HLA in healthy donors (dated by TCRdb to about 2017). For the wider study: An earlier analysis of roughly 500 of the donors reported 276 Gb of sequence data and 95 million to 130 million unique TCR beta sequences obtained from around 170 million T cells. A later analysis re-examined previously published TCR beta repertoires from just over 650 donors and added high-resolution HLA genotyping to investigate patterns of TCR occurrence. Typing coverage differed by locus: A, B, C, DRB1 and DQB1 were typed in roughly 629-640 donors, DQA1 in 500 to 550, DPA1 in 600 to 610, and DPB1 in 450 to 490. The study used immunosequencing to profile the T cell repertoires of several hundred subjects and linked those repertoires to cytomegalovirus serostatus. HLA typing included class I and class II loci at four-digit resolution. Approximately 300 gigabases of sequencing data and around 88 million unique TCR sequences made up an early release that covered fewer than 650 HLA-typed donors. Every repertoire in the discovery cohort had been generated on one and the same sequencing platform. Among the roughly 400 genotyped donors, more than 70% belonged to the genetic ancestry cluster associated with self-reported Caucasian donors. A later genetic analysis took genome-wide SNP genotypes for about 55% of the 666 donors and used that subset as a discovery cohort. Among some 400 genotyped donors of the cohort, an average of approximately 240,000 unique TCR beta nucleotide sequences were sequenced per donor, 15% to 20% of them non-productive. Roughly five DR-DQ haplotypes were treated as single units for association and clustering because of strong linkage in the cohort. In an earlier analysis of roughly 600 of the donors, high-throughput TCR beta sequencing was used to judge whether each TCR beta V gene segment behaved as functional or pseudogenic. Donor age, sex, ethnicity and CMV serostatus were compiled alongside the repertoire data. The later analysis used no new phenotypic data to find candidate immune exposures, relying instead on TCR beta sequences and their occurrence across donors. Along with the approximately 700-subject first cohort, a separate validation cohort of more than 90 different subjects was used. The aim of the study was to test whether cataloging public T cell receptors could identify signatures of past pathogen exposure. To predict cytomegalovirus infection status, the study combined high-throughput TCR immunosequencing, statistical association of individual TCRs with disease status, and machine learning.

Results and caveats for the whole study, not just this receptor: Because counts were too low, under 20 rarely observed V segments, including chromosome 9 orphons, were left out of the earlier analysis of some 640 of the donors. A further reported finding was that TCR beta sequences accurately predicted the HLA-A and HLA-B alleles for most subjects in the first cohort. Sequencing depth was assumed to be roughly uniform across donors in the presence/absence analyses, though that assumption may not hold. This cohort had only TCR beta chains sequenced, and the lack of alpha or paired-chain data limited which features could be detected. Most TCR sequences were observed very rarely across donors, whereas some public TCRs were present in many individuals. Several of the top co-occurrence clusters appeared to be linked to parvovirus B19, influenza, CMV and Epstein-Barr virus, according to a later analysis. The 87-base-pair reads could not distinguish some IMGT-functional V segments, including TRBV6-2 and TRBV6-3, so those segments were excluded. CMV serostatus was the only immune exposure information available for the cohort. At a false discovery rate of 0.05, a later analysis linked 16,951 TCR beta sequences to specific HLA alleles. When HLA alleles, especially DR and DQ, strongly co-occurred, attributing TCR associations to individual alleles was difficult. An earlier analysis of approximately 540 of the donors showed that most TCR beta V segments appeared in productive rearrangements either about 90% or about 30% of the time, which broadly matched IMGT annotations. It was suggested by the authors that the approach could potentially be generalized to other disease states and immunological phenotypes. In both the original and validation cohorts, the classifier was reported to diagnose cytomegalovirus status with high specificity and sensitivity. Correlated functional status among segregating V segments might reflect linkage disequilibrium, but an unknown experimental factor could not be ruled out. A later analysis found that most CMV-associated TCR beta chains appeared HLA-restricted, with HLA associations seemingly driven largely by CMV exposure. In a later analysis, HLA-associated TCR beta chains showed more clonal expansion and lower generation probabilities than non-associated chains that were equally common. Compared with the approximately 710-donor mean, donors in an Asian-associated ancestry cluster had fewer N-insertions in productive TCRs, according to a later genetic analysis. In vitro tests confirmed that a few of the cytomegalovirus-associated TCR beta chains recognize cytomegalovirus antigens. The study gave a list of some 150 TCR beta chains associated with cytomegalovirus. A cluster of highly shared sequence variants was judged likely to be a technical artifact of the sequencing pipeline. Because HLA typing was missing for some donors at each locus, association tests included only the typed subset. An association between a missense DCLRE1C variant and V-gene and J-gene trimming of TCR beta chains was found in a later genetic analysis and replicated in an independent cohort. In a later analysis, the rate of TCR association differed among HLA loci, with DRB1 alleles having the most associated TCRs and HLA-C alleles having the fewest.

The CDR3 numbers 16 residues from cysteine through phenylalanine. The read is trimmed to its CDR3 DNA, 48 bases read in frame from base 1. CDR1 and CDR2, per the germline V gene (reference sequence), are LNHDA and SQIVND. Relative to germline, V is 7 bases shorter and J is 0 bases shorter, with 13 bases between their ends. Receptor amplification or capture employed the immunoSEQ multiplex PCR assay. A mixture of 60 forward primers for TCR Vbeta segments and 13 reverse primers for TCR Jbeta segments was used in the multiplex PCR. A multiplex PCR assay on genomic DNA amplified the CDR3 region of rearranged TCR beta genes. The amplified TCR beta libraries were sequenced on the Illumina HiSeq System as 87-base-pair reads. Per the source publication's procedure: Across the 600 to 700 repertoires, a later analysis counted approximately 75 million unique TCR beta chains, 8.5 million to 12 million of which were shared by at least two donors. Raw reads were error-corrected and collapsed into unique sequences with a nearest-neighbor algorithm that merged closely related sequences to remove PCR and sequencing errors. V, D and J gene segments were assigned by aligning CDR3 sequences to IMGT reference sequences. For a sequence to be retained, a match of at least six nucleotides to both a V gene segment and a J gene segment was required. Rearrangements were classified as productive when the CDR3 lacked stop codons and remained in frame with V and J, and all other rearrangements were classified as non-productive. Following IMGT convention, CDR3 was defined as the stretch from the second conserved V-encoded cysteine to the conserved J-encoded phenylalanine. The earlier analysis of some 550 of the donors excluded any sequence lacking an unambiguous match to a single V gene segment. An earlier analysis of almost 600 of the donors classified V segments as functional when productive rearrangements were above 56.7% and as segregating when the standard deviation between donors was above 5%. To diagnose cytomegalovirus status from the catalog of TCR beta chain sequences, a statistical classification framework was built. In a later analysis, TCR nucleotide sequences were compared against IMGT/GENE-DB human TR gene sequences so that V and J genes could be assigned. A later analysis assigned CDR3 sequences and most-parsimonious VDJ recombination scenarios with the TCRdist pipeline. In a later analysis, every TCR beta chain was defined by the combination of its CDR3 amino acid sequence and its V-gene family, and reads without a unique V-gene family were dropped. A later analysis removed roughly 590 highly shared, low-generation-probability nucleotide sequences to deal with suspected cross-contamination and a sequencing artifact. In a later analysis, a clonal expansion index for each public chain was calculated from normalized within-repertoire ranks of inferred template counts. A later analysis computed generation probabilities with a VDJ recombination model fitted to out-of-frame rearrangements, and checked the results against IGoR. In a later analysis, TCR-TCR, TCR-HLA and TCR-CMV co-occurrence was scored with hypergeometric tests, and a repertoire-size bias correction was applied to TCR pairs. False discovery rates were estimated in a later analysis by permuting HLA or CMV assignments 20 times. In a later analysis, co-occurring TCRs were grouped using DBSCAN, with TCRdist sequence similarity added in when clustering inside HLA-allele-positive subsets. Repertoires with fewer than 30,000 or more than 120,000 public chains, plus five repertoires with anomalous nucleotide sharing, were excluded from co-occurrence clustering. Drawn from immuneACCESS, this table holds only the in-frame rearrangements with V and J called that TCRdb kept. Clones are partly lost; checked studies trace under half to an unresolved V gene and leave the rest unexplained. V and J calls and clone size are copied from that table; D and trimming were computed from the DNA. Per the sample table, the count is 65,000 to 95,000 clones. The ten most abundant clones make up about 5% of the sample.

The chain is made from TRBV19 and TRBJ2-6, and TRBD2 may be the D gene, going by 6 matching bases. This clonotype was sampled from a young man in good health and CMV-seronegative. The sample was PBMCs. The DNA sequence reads TGTGCCAGTACGGGGGACGGTACCTCTGGGGCCAACGTCCTGACTTTC. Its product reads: CASTGDGTSGANVLTF.